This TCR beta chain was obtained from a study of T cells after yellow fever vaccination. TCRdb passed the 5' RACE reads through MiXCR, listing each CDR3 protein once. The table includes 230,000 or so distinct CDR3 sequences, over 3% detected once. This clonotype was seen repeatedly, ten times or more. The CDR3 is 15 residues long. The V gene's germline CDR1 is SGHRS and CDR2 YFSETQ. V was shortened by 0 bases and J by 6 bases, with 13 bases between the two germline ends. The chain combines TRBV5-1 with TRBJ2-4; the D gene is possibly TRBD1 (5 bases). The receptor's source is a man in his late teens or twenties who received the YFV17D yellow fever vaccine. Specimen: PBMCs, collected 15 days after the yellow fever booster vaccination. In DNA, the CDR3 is TGCGCCAGCAGCTTGGCCCCAGGGTCGGCAAACATTCAGTACTTC. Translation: CASSLAPGSANIQYF.